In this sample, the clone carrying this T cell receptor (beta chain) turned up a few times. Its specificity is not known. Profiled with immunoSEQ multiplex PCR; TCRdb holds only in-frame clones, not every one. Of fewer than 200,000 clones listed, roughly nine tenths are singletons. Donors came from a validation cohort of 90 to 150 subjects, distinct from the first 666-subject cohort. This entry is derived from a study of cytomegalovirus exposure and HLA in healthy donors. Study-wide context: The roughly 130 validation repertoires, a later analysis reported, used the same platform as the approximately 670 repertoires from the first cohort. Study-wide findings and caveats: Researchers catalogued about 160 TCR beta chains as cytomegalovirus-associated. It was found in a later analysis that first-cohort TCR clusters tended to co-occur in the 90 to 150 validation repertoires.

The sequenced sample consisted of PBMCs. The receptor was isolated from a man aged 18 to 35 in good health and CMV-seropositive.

In DNA form, the CDR3 reads TGTGCCAGCAGCTTTAGACCTCAGGGGGCCGCCTATGGCTACACCTTC. Its protein is CASSFRPQGAAYGYTF. The gene calls are TRBV11-2 and TRBJ1-2, with TRBD1 matching 8 bases. Germline lookup yields CDR1 SGHAT and CDR2 FQNNGV. This CDR3 spans 16 amino acids. V lost 3 bases, J lost 4 bases, and 10 bases stayed unmatched.